This T cell receptor (beta chain) was identified in a study of beta chain features in type 1 diabetes. The CDR3 is made up of 12 amino acids. The J segment lost 8 bases and the V segment lost 10 bases, leaving 10 bases of the junction unmatched. Donors underwent one heparinised blood draw, 95 to 150 mL on average. Expressed TCRB transcripts were sequenced after all isolated RNA was converted to cDNA. Some 4 million reads were obtained on average from naive, central memory and regulatory T cell samples. Produced via immunoSEQ multiplex PCR; TCRdb's table is partial and in-frame only. The sample includes approximately 120,000 clones, roughly 17% seen only once; the top ten take 2% to 3%. Study results and limitations: All four CD4+ subsets from Type 1 diabetes patients carried moderately but significantly shorter TCRB CDR3s. Reduced insertions and increased deletions marked VDJ junctions in type 1 diabetes patients. Relative to healthy donors, patients appeared to have naive, central memory and Treg TCRB repertoires that were more similar.

Details on this clone: As yet, its antigen is unknown.

The receptor was isolated from a young man with type 1 diabetes. The chain carries TRBV23-1 and TRBJ1-2; 7 bases match TRBD1. TRBV23-1 is sorted into the ORF group, with uncertain function. Sequencing was carried out using central memory CD4+ T cells from blood. The CDR3 nucleotides read TGCGCCATCAGACAGGGAATGGAGGGCTACACCTTC. Translated: CAIRQGMEGYTF.